These T cell receptor beta chains were read from a single sample in a study of blood T cells in healthy people across ages. Via MiXCR, TCRdb re-called the 5' RACE reads, giving one row per CDR3 protein. The table has around 520,000 distinct CDR3 sequences, around 27% seen once. The data also belong to a second study, concerning T cells of mothers and their children.

Source material: blood. The source of these receptors is a boy under 10 years old in good health. The CDR3 runs from the conserved cysteine through the conserved F or W. The D gene is left open where the match is weak. Clone size is given for some rows only: seen once, a few or many times, or a class if the clone is expanded.

few	TRBV25-1	TRBD2	TRBJ2-1	17	CASSETGTSGRADEQFF	TGTGCCAGCAGTGAAACCGGGACTAGCGGGAGGGCGGATGAGCAGTTCTTC
-	TRBV10-3	TRBD1	TRBJ2-1	15	CAISAGQGLYNEQFF	TGTGCCATCAGTGCGGGACAGGGACTCTACAATGAGCAGTTCTTC
-	TRBV24-1	-	TRBJ2-1	14	CATSDAGSPNEQFF	TGTGCCACCAGTGATGCCGGGTCGCCGAATGAGCAGTTCTTC
few	TRBV15	TRBD2	TRBJ2-1	16	CATSRVRSGSYNEQFF	TGTGCCACCAGCAGAGTACGTAGCGGGAGTTACAATGAGCAGTTCTTC
few	TRBV29-1	TRBD2	TRBJ2-5	15	CSVEGTSGGKETQYF	TGCAGCGTTGAGGGGACTAGCGGGGGAAAAGAGACCCAGTACTTC
-	TRBV7-2	TRBD1	TRBJ2-7	15	CASSPLDRTSYEQYF	TGTGCCAGCAGCCCGTTGGACAGGACGTCCTACGAGCAGTACTTC
few	TRBV7-6	TRBD1	TRBJ1-4	15	CASSHRGTGFEKLFF	TGTGCCAGCAGCCACAGGGGCACTGGGTTCGAAAAACTGTTTTTT
-	TRBV11-2	-	TRBJ1-2	18	CASSLEGADGRVGYGYTF	TGTGCCAGCAGCTTAGAAGGGGCGGACGGCAGGGTTGGATATGGCTACACCTTC
few	TRBV12-3/TRBV12-4	-	TRBJ2-3	14	CACTQTRGSDTQYF	TGTGCCTGCACCCAGACTAGAGGGTCAGATACGCAGTATTTT
few	TRBV12-3/TRBV12-4	TRBD2	TRBJ2-3	16	CASSRGGAAFTDTQYF	TGTGCCAGCAGCCGCGGGGGGGCCGCTTTCACAGATACGCAGTATTTT
few	TRBV20-1	TRBD2	TRBJ2-1	16	CSARDFSGSRYNEQFF	TGCAGTGCTAGAGATTTTAGCGGGAGTAGGTACAATGAGCAGTTCTTC
-	TRBV6-6	-	TRBJ2-5	13	CASGRGLPETQCF	TGTGCCAGCGGAAGGGGCTTACCGGAGACCCAGTGCTTC
few	TRBV15	TRBD2	TRBJ2-1	15	CATSSIAGDYNEQFF	TGTGCCACCAGCAGCATAGCGGGGGACTACAATGAGCAGTTCTTC
-	TRBV29-1	TRBD1	TRBJ2-7	14	CSVGPRTGSYEQYF	TGCAGCGTTGGTCCCCGGACAGGGAGCTACGAGCAGTACTTC
-	TRBV7-2	-	TRBJ2-2	13	CASSFDNTGELFF	TGTGCCAGCAGCTTTGACAACACCGGGGAGCTGTTTTTT
few	TRBV7-2	TRBD2	TRBJ2-1	15	CASSLEAGVLNEQFF	TGTGCCAGCAGCTTAGAGGCGGGGGTACTGAATGAGCAGTTCTTC
few	TRBV5-1	TRBD2	TRBJ2-1	15	CASSLGASGVDEQFF	TGCGCCAGCAGCTTGGGGGCTAGCGGGGTCGATGAGCAGTTCTTC
few	TRBV11-2	-	TRBJ2-4	17	CASSLDAQRLAKNIQYF	TGTGCCAGCAGCTTAGACGCGCAGCGATTAGCCAAAAACATTCAGTACTTC
-	TRBV10-3	-	TRBJ2-5	14	CAISGDGARETQYF	TGTGCCATCAGTGGGGATGGAGCCAGGGAGACCCAGTACTTC
-	TRBV7-2	-	TRBJ2-1	13	CASSGAVGNEQFF	TGTGCCAGCAGCGGGGCAGTGGGCAATGAGCAGTTCTTC
-	TRBV12-3/TRBV12-4	-	TRBJ1-5	15	CASSLESGPQGGQHF	TGTGCCAGCAGTTTAGAAAGCGGGCCCCAGGGAGGCCAGCATTTT
few	TRBV7-9	-	TRBJ2-5	15	CASSLEGQSWETQYF	TGTGCCAGCAGCTTAGAAGGACAGAGCTGGGAGACCCAGTACTTC
-	TRBV6-2/TRBV6-3	TRBD2	TRBJ2-1	17	CASSSGTSGAVYNGQFF	TGTGCCAGCAGCTCCGGGACTAGCGGAGCCGTTTACAATGGGCAGTTCTTC
-	TRBV7-9	-	TRBJ1-3	13	CASSLVSGNTIYF	TGTGCCAGCAGCTTAGTGTCTGGAAACACCATATATTTT
few	TRBV7-7	TRBD1	TRBJ2-1	15	CASSPGQDPWDEQFF	TGTGCCAGCAGCCCCGGACAGGACCCCTGGGATGAGCAGTTCTTC
-	TRBV6-6	-	TRBJ1-2	14	CASSYLGREDGYTF	TGTGCCAGCAGTTATTTAGGACGCGAGGACGGCTACACCTTC
few	TRBV24-1	TRBD2	TRBJ2-1	13	CATSAGTSNEQFF	TGTGCCACCAGTGCCGGGACTAGCAATGAGCAGTTCTTC
-	TRBV29-1	-	TRBJ1-2	11	CSVQGVYGYTF	TGCAGCGTTCAGGGAGTCTATGGCTACACCTTC
few	TRBV29-1	-	TRBJ2-1	12	CSVVQGPNEQFF	TGCAGCGTTGTTCAGGGACCCAATGAGCAGTTCTTC
-	TRBV6-5	TRBD2	TRBJ2-5	15	CASSYIGGGAETQYF	TGTGCCAGCAGTTACATCGGCGGGGGGGCGGAGACCCAGTACTTC
-	TRBV7-8	-	TRBJ1-1	13	CASSGGLKAEAFF	TGTGCCAGCAGCGGGGGACTGAAGGCTGAAGCTTTCTTT
once	TRBV9	TRBD2	TRBJ2-7	14	CASSLSGSPYEQYF	TGTGCCAGCAGCCTTAGCGGGAGCCCCTACGAGCAGTACTTC
-	TRBV7-6	-	TRBJ2-3	16	CASSLARGQHTDTQYF	TGTGCCAGCAGCTTAGCGCGGGGGCAGCACACAGATACGCAGTATTTT
-	TRBV4-2	-	TRBJ2-7	15	CASSQVARSTYEQYF	TGTGCCAGCAGCCAAGTCGCGCGGTCGACCTACGAGCAGTACTTC
-	TRBV4-1	-	TRBJ2-1	15	CASSQKWGADNEQFF	TGCGCCAGCAGCCAAAAGTGGGGCGCTGACAATGAGCAGTTCTTC
few	TRBV12-3/TRBV12-4	TRBD1	TRBJ2-1	15	CASSPGQDVYNEQFF	TGTGCCAGCAGTCCCGGACAGGACGTCTACAATGAGCAGTTCTTC
many	TRBV13	-	TRBJ2-2	14	CASSLDRNTGELFF	TGTGCCAGCAGCTTAGACAGAAACACCGGGGAGCTGTTTTTT
-	TRBV11-1	-	TRBJ2-4	20	CASSSSSTGLRGVFANIQYF	TGTGCCAGCAGCTCCTCTTCTACAGGCCTCAGGGGGGTTTTTGCAAACATTCAGTACTTC
-	TRBV20-1	-	TRBJ2-2	17	CSARDLSYLANTGELFF	TGCAGTGCTAGAGATCTTAGTTACCTGGCGAACACCGGGGAGCTGTTTTTT
-	TRBV7-2	-	TRBJ2-1	15	CASSLVAAPYNEQFF	TGTGCCAGCAGCTTAGTTGCGGCACCCTACAATGAGCAGTTCTTC
-	TRBV10-3	-	TRBJ2-5	15	CAISEVRTSGETQYF	TGTGCCATCAGTGAGGTGAGGACTTCCGGAGAGACCCAGTACTTC
many	TRBV6-2/TRBV6-3	-	TRBJ2-5	11	CASSRRETQYF	TGTGCCAGCAGCCGCCGGGAGACCCAGTACTTC
-	TRBV7-9	-	TRBJ1-2	14	CASSLGLDADGYTF	TGTGCCAGCAGCTTAGGGTTGGATGCCGATGGCTACACCTTC
few	TRBV2	TRBD1	TRBJ2-6	18	CASTLTTGGFGGANVLTF	TGTGCCAGCACCCTTACCACAGGGGGCTTCGGTGGGGCCAACGTCCTGACTTTC
-	TRBV10-3	TRBD2	TRBJ2-5	14	CAIRGSGRDETQYF	TGTGCCATCAGAGGTAGCGGGAGGGATGAGACCCAGTACTTC
few	TRBV9	-	TRBJ2-1	22	CASSVVGHERLDRWRAYNEQFF	TGTGCCAGCAGCGTAGTTGGGCACGAGCGGCTAGATCGATGGAGGGCGTACAATGAGCAGTTCTTC
few	TRBV6-5	TRBD1	TRBJ2-5	16	CASSYSQGAAGETQYF	TGTGCCAGCAGTTACTCGCAGGGGGCGGCGGGAGAGACCCAGTACTTC
-	TRBV5-4	TRBD2	TRBJ2-1	16	CASSFVRAGGYNEQFF	TGTGCCAGCAGCTTCGTACGAGCGGGGGGATACAATGAGCAGTTCTTC
-	TRBV27	-	TRBJ2-7	15	CASSLGPTPGYEQYF	TGTGCCAGCAGTTTGGGACCTACCCCCGGGTACGAGCAGTACTTC
few	TRBV7-6	-	TRBJ2-5	16	CASSLEIGEYQETQYF	TGTGCCAGCAGCTTAGAAATAGGAGAGTACCAAGAGACCCAGTACTTC
few	TRBV4-2	TRBD2	TRBJ2-1	19	CASSQDRGLERGATDEQFF	TGTGCCAGCAGCCAAGATCGGGGGCTTGAGCGGGGGGCCACCGATGAGCAGTTCTTC
-	TRBV20-1	TRBD2	TRBJ2-1	14	CSARGGSSYNEQFF	TGCAGTGCTAGGGGCGGGAGTTCCTACAATGAGCAGTTCTTC
-	TRBV6-2/TRBV6-3	TRBD1	TRBJ2-7	13	CASSPGQGFEQYF	TGTGCCAGCAGTCCGGGACAGGGGTTCGAGCAGTACTTC
-	TRBV10-1	-	TRBJ2-2	15	CASSDFARNTGELFF	TGCGCCAGCAGTGATTTCGCGAGGAACACCGGGGAGCTGTTTTTT
few	TRBV14	-	TRBJ1-2	12	CASSRRNYGYTF	TGTGCCAGCAGCCGAAGGAACTATGGCTACACCTTC
-	TRBV12-5	-	TRBJ2-3	13	CASGSPGTDTQYF	TGTGCTAGTGGTTCCCCCGGCACAGATACGCAGTATTTT
many	TRBV5-8	-	TRBJ2-5	15	CASSLFPDDQETQYF	TGTGCCAGCAGCTTATTCCCGGACGATCAAGAGACCCAGTACTTC
-	TRBV29-1	-	TRBJ2-7	12	CSVAGEIYEQYF	TGCAGCGTTGCTGGGGAAATCTACGAGCAGTACTTC
-	TRBV12-5	-	TRBJ2-6	15	CASGPGWAGANVLTF	TGTGCTAGTGGCCCTGGGTGGGCTGGGGCCAACGTCCTGACTTTC